These 23 T cell receptor beta chains came from one sample sequenced in a study of immune heterogeneity within non-small cell lung tumors. Genomic DNA extracted from bulk tumor tissue served as template. A total of around 660 ng was used per sample. Multiple biopsies spaced far apart were taken from each primary tumor during surgery. Enrolled individuals presented with untreated, newly diagnosed non-small cell lung cancer and received curative surgery. Multiplex PCR relied on 32 V and 13 J primers to amplify TCR beta CDR3. TCRdb fed the multiplex PCR reads into MiXCR, producing one record per CDR3 protein. Of fewer than 3,000 distinct CDR3 sequences in the sample, less than 45% were seen once. The material sequenced was lung tumor tissue. These receptors were collected from a woman in her forties or fifties with non-small cell lung cancer.

This clonotype is medium-sized by share. J is TRBJ1-1 and V is TRBV7-3; no clear D gene. V dropped 3 bases and J dropped 1 base, with 6 bases sitting between them. CDR1 SGHTA and CDR2 FQGTGA come from the germline V gene. The CDR3 covers 13 residues. CDR3 DNA: TGTGCCAGCAGCTTGTCGGCGAACACTGAAGCTTTCTTT. This translates into CASSLSANTEAFF.

In this sample, this clonotype is medium-sized. This chain uses TRBV9 with TRBJ1-1; unclear D gene. The CDR3 consists of 13 residues. Germline V gene sequence: CDR1 SGDLS, CDR2 YYNGEE. V dropped 0 bases and J dropped 6 bases, with 9 bases sitting between them. CDR3 bases: TGTGCCAGCAGCGTAGAACCGGCTTCTGAAGCTTTCTTT. This codes for CASSVEPASEAFF.

This clonotype is termed medium-sized. The genes are TRBV29-1 and TRBJ2-2; 7 nucleotides agree with TRBD2. From germline, CDR1 is SQVTM and CDR2 ANQGSEA. This CDR3 has 14 amino acids. The V and J ends lost 1 base and 6 bases, in that order; junction bases with no gene match: 5. The CDR3: CSVEGTRGAGELFF. In DNA, the CDR3 is TGCAGCGTTGAAGGGACTAGGGGCGCCGGGGAGCTGTTTTTT.

The chain carries TRBV19 and TRBJ2-5; TRBD1 aligns across 7 bases. Germline V lookup: CDR1 LNHDA, CDR2 SQIVND (reference sequence). Trimming took 10 bases from V and 2 from J; bases not matched to a gene: 13. This CDR3 comprises 15 residues. The CDR3, as DNA: TGTGCCACTCGAACCGGACAGGTGGAGCAAGAGACCCAGTACTTC. Amino acid sequence: CATRTGQVEQETQYF. Full variable domain (outside the CDR3, taken from reference TRBV19 and TRBJ2-5): DGGITQSPKYLFRKEGQNVTLSCEQNLNHDAMYWYRQDPGQGLRLIYYSQIVNDFQKGDIAEGYSVSREKKESFPLTVTSAQKNPTAFYLCATRTGQVEQETQYFGPGTRLLVL.

This chain joins TRBV4-1 and TRBJ2-3, with D unclear. V was cut by 7 bases and J by 2 bases, with 16 bases left in between. Germline CDR1 MGHRA, CDR2 YSYEKL. The CDR3 extends over 15 amino acids. This CDR3 is CASTADVYITDTQYF. As DNA, the CDR3 is TGCGCCAGCACCGCGGACGTGTACATCACAGATACGCAGTATTTT.

This clonotype was recorded a few times. A much larger clone differs from this one at a single base, so this may be a read error. The rearrangement links TRBV28 to TRBJ1-1, with D maybe TRBD1 (6 bases). This CDR3 has 15 residues. The germline V gene has CDR1 MDHEN and CDR2 SYDVKM. In DNA, the CDR3 is TGTTCCAGCAGTAAATCCGGGACAACGAACACTGAAGCTTTCTTT. This encodes CSSSKSGTTNTEAFF.

By share, this clonotype ranks as large. The rearrangement links TRBV29-1 to TRBJ1-1; D is uncertain. This CDR3 spans 16 amino acids. V was pared by 4 bases and J by 0 bases, with 18 bases between. Germline V gives CDR1 SQVTM, CDR2 ANQGSEA. CDR3 DNA: TGCAGCGTTGGAACCCTTGATTTTTTTATGAACACTGAAGCTTTCTTT. Translation: CSVGTLDFFMNTEAFF. Looking up the rest from reference TRBV29-1 and TRBJ1-1 gives the full variable domain: SAVISQKPSRDICQRGTSLTIQCQVDSQVTMMFWYRQQPGQSLTLIATANQGSEATYESGFVIDKFPISRPNLTFSTLTVSNMSPEDSSIYLCSVGTLDFFMNTEAFFGQGTRLTVV.

This chain links TRBV6-4 with TRBJ2-1; 8 nucleotides match TRBD2. V gave up 5 bases and J gave up 7 bases; unmatched junction bases: 7. The CDR3 contains 14 residues. The germline CDR1 and CDR2 sequences are MRHNA and SNTAGT. This CDR3 is CASSWSTSENEQFF. The CDR3 region has the DNA TGTGCCAGCAGTTGGTCGACTAGCGAGAATGAGCAGTTCTTC.

V gene TRBV27 combines with J gene TRBJ2-7, with a possible D match to TRBD2 (6 bases). This CDR3 is 13 amino acids long. Trimming removed 3 bases from V and 4 bases from J, with 10 bases in between. Per germline, CDR1 MNHEY and CDR2 SMNVEV (reference sequence). CDR3 protein: CASSFGSGYEQYF. The CDR3 region has the DNA TGTGCCAGCAGTTTCGGGAGCGGGTACGAGCAGTACTTC.

This clonotype qualifies as medium-sized (0.01 to 0.1%). The chain has TRBV3-1 and TRBJ1-1; 8 bases are shared with TRBD1. Germline trimming cut 4 bases from V and 4 bases from J; bases unmatched to any gene: 2. The CDR3 is 13 amino acids. Per the germline V gene, CDR1 is LGHDT and CDR2 is YNNKEL (reference sequence). CDR3 loop: CASSLTGGTEAFF. The CDR3 nucleotides read TGTGCCAGCAGCCTCACAGGGGGCACTGAAGCTTTCTTT.

The sample holds a few counts of this clonotype. The chain recombines TRBV29-1 with TRBJ2-1; unclear D gene. The CDR3 is made up of 15 amino acids. V shed 2 bases and J shed 5 bases, with 16 bases lying between them. In germline, CDR1 is SQVTM, CDR2 ANQGSEA. CDR3 DNA: TGCAGCGTTGAACATCCATGGACGGCGCACAATGAGCAGTTCTTC. As protein: CSVEHPWTAHNEQFF.

This clonotype was counted a few times. V and J are TRBV7-3 and TRBJ1-5; D uncertain. Germline CDR1 reads SGHTA; CDR2 reads FQGTGA. V was cut by 3 bases and J by 3 bases, with 6 bases left in between. The CDR3 runs 13 residues. CDR3 loop: CASSFDINQPQHF. DNA of the CDR3: TGTGCCAGCAGCTTCGACATCAATCAGCCCCAGCATTTT.

Note on this clonotype: Given a much more abundant clone one base away, this may be a read error. The V gene is TRBV6-2 or TRBV6-3, the J gene TRBJ2-5, with TRBD2 identical over 7 bases. The V gene's germline CDR1 is MNHEY and CDR2 SVGEGT. The CDR3 length is 15 residues. V lost 6 bases and J lost 7; bases outside the gene matches: 14. Here the CDR3 DNA reads TGTGCCAGCAGCTCCTCAAGGCTATCGGGAGGGACCCAGTACTTC. Its translation: CASSSSRLSGGTQYF.

The chain carries TRBV19 and TRBJ2-2; TRBD1 or TRBD2 may be the D gene (5 bases each). In germline, CDR1 is LNHDA, CDR2 SQIVND (reference sequence). The CDR3 contains 16 residues. Between the trimmed V and J ends, which lost 4 bases and 4 bases, there was a span of 16 bases. The CDR3 DNA sequence: TGTGCCAGTAGTAAACTAGGGGCGGCGGGCACCGGGGAGCTGTTTTTT. It encodes CASSKLGAAGTGELFF. Combining the CDR3 with reference TRBV19 and TRBJ2-2 gives the whole variable domain DGGITQSPKYLFRKEGQNVTLSCEQNLNHDAMYWYRQDPGQGLRLIYYSQIVNDFQKGDIAEGYSVSREKKESFPLTVTSAQKNPTAFYLCASSKLGAAGTGELFFGEGSRLTVL.

This clonotype is judged medium-sized. This chain links TRBV20-1 with TRBJ2-1, with TRBD2 identical over 16 bases. The V gene end was trimmed by 0 bases and the J gene end by 2 bases; junction bases not matched to a gene: 4. CDR3 length: 18 amino acids. Looked up from germline, CDR1 is DFQATT and CDR2 is SNEGSKA (reference sequence). The CDR3 is CSARDQGTSGRAYNEQFF. The CDR3 DNA reads as TGCAGTGCTAGAGATCAAGGGACTAGCGGGAGGGCCTACAATGAGCAGTTCTTC.

This clonotype rates as medium-sized. The rearrangement joins TRBV7-2 to TRBJ1-1; 10 bases fit TRBD1. The CDR3 is 15 amino acids. The V gene's germline CDR1 is SGHTA and CDR2 FQGNSA. V dropped 5 bases and J dropped 4; count of bases not matched to a gene: 7. CDR3 bases: TGTGCCAGCAGCCCGACAGGGGGCCGTTTCACTGAAGCTTTCTTT. Protein: CASSPTGGRFTEAFF.

Worth noting for this clonotype: A much larger clone sits a single nucleotide away, making a read error possible. V gene TRBV6-9 combines with J gene TRBJ2-7; D perhaps matches TRBD1 (6 bases). The V end was cut by 3 bases, the J end by 2 bases, with 14 bases between. This CDR3 has 15 residues. Per the germline V gene, CDR1 is MNHGY and CDR2 is SVAAGI. The CDR3: CASSYWDNGAYEQYF. The CDR3 nucleotides are TGTGCCAGCAGTTACTGGGACAACGGGGCCTACGAGCAGTACTTC.

By share, this clonotype ranks as medium-sized. V is TRBV29-1 and J is TRBJ1-2; 9 bases fit TRBD1. The V and J ends lost 6 bases and 8 bases, in that order; junction bases with no gene match: 7. Germline V gene lookup returns CDR1 SQVTM and CDR2 ANQGSEA. The CDR3 length is 12 residues. Written as DNA, the CDR3 is TGCAGCGTCCGTCCCGGGACAGGGGGCTACACCTTC. Protein: CSVRPGTGGYTF.

The chain has TRBV3-1 and TRBJ1-2; no reliable D call. CDR3 length: 14 residues. V was pared by 1 base and J by 7 bases, with 13 bases between. Germline CDR1 LGHDT, CDR2 YNNKEL (reference sequence). The CDR3 coding sequence is TGTGCCAGCAGCCAAGGACTTAAGATTCGTGGCTACACCTTC. This gives the protein CASSQGLKIRGYTF. The full variable domain, completed using reference TRBV3-1 and TRBJ1-2, is DTAVSQTPKYLVTQMGNDKSIKCEQNLGHDTMYWYKQDSKKFLKIMFSYNNKELIINETVPNRFSPKSPDKAHLNLHINSLELGDSAVYFCASSQGLKIRGYTFGSGTRLTVV.

This clonotype counts as medium-sized. V is TRBV20-1 and J is TRBJ1-1; no clear D. Trimming stripped 1 base from V and 2 bases from J, with 11 bases between. This CDR3 has 14 amino acids. Looked up from germline, CDR1 is DFQATT and CDR2 is SNEGSKA (reference sequence). DNA for the CDR3: TGCAGTGCTAGAGCACAGCTCCTTAACACTGAAGCTTTCTTT. This encodes CSARAQLLNTEAFF.

This clonotype is categorized as medium-sized (0.01 to 0.1%). The DNA of the CDR3 is TGTGCCAGCAGCTTAAGGTTCCAGGAAGCTTTCTTT. Protein: CASSLRFQEAFF. The chain links TRBV11-3 to TRBJ1-1; unclear D gene. The V gene lost 2 bases and the J gene lost 8 bases, with 9 bases spanning the gap. In germline, CDR1 is SGHNT, CDR2 YENEEA. The CDR3 sequence is 12 residues long. Complete variable domain (other parts from reference TRBV11-3 and TRBJ1-1): EAGVVQSPRYKIIEKKQPVAFWCNPISGHNTLYWYLQNLGQGPELLIRYENEEAVDDSQLPKDRFSAERLKGVDSTLKIQPAELGDSAVYLCASSLRFQEAFFGQGTRLTVV.

This clonotype is categorized as medium-sized (0.01 to 0.1%). The J gene is TRBJ2-1, the V gene TRBV29-1; 7 bases are a match to TRBD1. Trimming took 4 bases from V and 6 from J; bases not matched to a gene: 3. This CDR3 comprises 12 residues. The germline V gene has CDR1 SQVTM and CDR2 ANQGSEA. This CDR3 reads CSVGGQTNEQFF. In DNA, the CDR3 is TGCAGCGTTGGGGGACAGACCAATGAGCAGTTCTTC.

The chain uses TRBV20-1 and TRBJ2-5; D gene ambiguous. The CDR3 totals 13 residues. CDR1 DFQATT and CDR2 SNEGSKA come from the germline V gene (reference sequence). The V gene lost 3 bases and the J gene lost 3 bases, with 11 bases spanning the gap. In DNA form, the CDR3 reads TGCAGTGCTAGGTCGGTTCCAGAAGAGACCCAGTACTTC. The encoded protein is CSARSVPEETQYF.